This T cell receptor beta chain stems from a study of early stage breast cancer tumors. In the study overall: The ER+/PR+/HER2- tumors included fewer than ten ductal and four lobular carcinomas. Whole-study results and caveats: Most shared enriched TCRB sequences were commonly generated ones.

Notes on this clone: Its antigen is undetermined.

TCRdb's copy holds only in-frame clones and misses some; the assay was immunoSEQ multiplex PCR. The sample includes 27,000 or so clones, roughly four fifths of them seen just once. The CDR3 runs 12 residues. V was clipped by 4 bases and J by 5 bases, with 8 bases between them. The germline CDR1 and CDR2 sequences are MNHNY and SVGAGI (reference sequence). The clonotype originates from a person aged 45-65 years with breast cancer. What was sequenced was blood. This chain links TRBV6-6 with TRBJ1-2; tentative D call: TRBD1 (5 bases). CDR3 DNA: TGTGCCAGCAGTTTGACAGAGTATGGCTACACCTTC. It is translated as CASSLTEYGYTF.